This T cell receptor (beta chain) appears in the sequencing data of a study of human T cells and chemical hapten exposure. The overall study: Read at 6 days, the patch tests placed 0.01% DPC on the upper back.

Regarding time point: patch test 3, about 24 weeks after DPC sensitization. As for treatment: therapeutic diphenylcyclopropenone sensitization with weekly scalp DPC. V was clipped by 7 bases and J by 1 base, with 9 bases between them. Per the germline V gene, CDR1 is MNHNY and CDR2 is SVGAGI (reference sequence). The CDR3 loop spans 13 amino acids. Each CDR3 protein gets one entry after TCRdb re-called the RACE reads with MiXCR. The repertoire has more than 100,000 distinct CDR3 sequences, approximately 11% of them found once; the top ten carry approximately 2.5%. The chain links TRBV6-6 to TRBJ2-3; no clear D. The receptor was derived from a woman aged 50 to 65 with alopecia areata. Some clones in this sample may be carry-over from other donors' samples. Sequencing was performed on whole blood, taken in connection with sensitization to the hapten diphenylcyclopropenone (DPC). The CDR3, as DNA: TGTGCCAGCAAAAGGGCAGGCACAGATACGCAGTATTTT. It is translated as CASKRAGTDTQYF.